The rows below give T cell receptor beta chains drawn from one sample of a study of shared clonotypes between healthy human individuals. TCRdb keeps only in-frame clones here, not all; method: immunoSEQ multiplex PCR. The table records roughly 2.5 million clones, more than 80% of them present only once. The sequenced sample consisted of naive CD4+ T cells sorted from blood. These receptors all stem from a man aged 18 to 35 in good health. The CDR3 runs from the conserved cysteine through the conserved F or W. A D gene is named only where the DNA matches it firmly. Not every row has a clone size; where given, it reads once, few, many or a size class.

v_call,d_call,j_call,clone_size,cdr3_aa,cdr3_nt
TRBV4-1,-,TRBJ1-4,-,CASSQDLGATNEKLFF,TGCGCCAGCAGCCAAGATTTAGGAGCAACTAATGAAAAACTGTTTTTT
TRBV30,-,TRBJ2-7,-,CAWKVGTLLGEQYF,TGTGCCTGGAAAGTCGGGACTCTGCTCGGCGAGCAGTACTTC
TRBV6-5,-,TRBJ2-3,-,CASRSTVQGATQYF,TGTGCCAGCAGATCCACGGTTCAGGGAGCGACGCAGTATTTT
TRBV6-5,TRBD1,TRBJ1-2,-,CASRKGDRGPYGYTF,TGTGCCAGCAGAAAGGGGGACAGGGGTCCATATGGCTACACCTTC
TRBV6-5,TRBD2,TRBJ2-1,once,CASSSWGGSYNEQFF,TGTGCCAGCAGTTCCTGGGGGGGCTCCTACAATGAGCAGTTCTTC
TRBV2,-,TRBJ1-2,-,CARGEGPLELYGYTF,TGTGCCAGGGGCGAAGGACCCTTGGAGCTATATGGCTACACCTTC
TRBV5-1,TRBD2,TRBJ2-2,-,CASSLELAGGTGELFF,TGCGCCAGCAGCTTGGAACTAGCGGGAGGGACCGGGGAGCTGTTTTTT
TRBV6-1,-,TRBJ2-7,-,CASRDGNGLYEQYF,TGTGCCAGCAGGGACGGGAACGGCCTCTACGAGCAGTACTTC
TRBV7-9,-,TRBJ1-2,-,CASSLKDYGYTF,TGTGCCAGCAGCTTAAAGGACTATGGCTACACCTTC
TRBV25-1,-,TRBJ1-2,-,CASSPKGQIGYTF,TGTGCCAGCAGTCCTAAGGGGCAGATCGGCTACACCTTC
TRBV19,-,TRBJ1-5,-,CASSVGQFNQPQHF,TGTGCCAGTAGTGTGGGCCAGTTCAATCAGCCCCAGCATTTT
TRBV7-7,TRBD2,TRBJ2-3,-,CASSPGLADTDTQYF,TGTGCTAGCAGCCCGGGACTAGCGGACACAGATACGCAGTATTTT
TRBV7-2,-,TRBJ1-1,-,CASSGRGKGTEAFF,TGTGCCAGCAGCGGCCGGGGAAAAGGGACTGAAGCTTTCTTT
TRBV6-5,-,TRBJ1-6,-,CASSYRQSYNSPLHF,TGTGCCAGCAGTTACCGGCAGTCCTATAATTCACCCCTCCACTTT
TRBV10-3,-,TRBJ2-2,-,CAINGRGSTNTGELFF,TGTGCCATCAACGGACGGGGCAGCACGAACACCGGGGAGCTGTTTTTT
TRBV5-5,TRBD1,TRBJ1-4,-,CASSSRDRTNEKLFF,TGTGCCAGCAGCTCCCGGGACAGAACTAATGAAAAACTGTTTTTT
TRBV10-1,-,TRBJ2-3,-,CASSSLRLDTQYF,TGCGCCAGCAGCTCACTTAGACTGGATACGCAGTATTTT
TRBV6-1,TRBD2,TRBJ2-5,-,CASSAAGGQETQYF,TGTGCCAGCAGTGCCGCGGGGGGACAAGAGACCCAGTACTTC
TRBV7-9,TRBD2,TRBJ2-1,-,CASSLALAENNEQFF,TGTGCCAGCAGCTTAGCACTAGCGGAAAACAATGAGCAGTTCTTC
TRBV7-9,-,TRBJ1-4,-,CASSFRTPNEKLFF,TGTGCCAGCAGCTTCAGGACGCCCAATGAAAAACTGTTTTTT
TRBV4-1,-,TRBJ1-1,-,CASSQETAMNTEAFF,TGCGCCAGCAGCCAAGAAACAGCTATGAACACTGAAGCTTTCTTT
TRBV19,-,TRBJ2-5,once,CASSRLGGYQETQYF,TGTGCCAGTAGTCGACTTGGGGGATACCAAGAGACCCAGTACTTC
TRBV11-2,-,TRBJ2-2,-,CASSLERATGGGELFF,TGTGCCAGCAGCTTGGAAAGGGCAACAGGAGGCGGGGAGCTGTTTTTT
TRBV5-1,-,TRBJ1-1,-,CASSPDPDTEAFF,TGCGCCAGCAGCCCGGACCCAGACACTGAAGCTTTCTTT
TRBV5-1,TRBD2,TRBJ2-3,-,CASSPGLGTDTQYF,TGCGCCAGCAGCCCGGGACTAGGAACAGATACGCAGTATTTT
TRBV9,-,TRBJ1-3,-,CASSVGSRLGSGNTIYF,TGTGCCAGCAGCGTAGGATCCCGGCTGGGCTCTGGAAACACCATATATTTT
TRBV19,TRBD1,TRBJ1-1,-,CASKGQANTEAFF,TGTGCCAGTAAAGGACAGGCTAACACTGAAGCTTTCTTT